This is a list of T cell receptor beta chains from one sample in a study of cytomegalovirus exposure and HLA in healthy donors. The protocol was immunoSEQ multiplex PCR, while the TCRdb copy is restricted to in-frame clones and leaves out a portion. This table holds some 220,000 clones, more than 60% found once. Sample: PBMCs. These receptors were obtained from a woman aged 55-70 years in good health and CMV-seropositive. Each CDR3 is given with its conserved first and last residue. A D gene is named only where the DNA matches it firmly. The size of a clone is reported for some rows only, either as once, few or many, or as a class for expanded clones.

clone_size d_call j_call v_call cdr3_nt cdr3_aa
. TRBD1 TRBJ1-1 TRBV5-1 TGCGCCAGCAGCTTGCTGGGACAGAAAAACACTGAAGCTTTCTTT CASSLLGQKNTEAFF
. TRBD1 TRBJ1-4 TRBV7-2 TGTGCCAGCAGCCGCCGGGACAGTTCGGAAAAACTGTTTTTT CASSRRDSSEKLFF
once TRBD2 TRBJ2-6 TRBV4-2 TGTGCCAGCAGCCAAGCGGGTGGGAGGGCTGGCGGGGCCAACGTCCTGACTTTC CASSQAGGRAGGANVLTF
once . TRBJ1-2 TRBV30 TGTGCCTGGAGGCCAGGGGAGAGTGGCTACACCTTC CAWRPGESGYTF
. TRBD1 TRBJ2-1 TRBV2 TGTGCCAGCATTAGGGGGCGCCTCGGGAATGAGCAGTTCTTC CASIRGRLGNEQFF
. . TRBJ1-1 TRBV19 TGTGCCAGTAGTATGCTAGGGAACACTGAAGCTTTCTTT CASSMLGNTEAFF
. TRBD1 TRBJ2-7 TRBV12-5 TGTGCTAGTGGTTACCCGGACAGGGGCGAGCAGTACTTC CASGYPDRGEQYF
. . TRBJ2-3 TRBV10-3 TGTGCCATCAGTGAGTCGGCGGTCGCGGATACGCAGTATTTT CAISESAVADTQYF
. . TRBJ2-5 TRBV11-2 TGTGCCAGCAGCTTAGTGCGGGGTTGGGGCCAAGAGACCCAGTACTTC CASSLVRGWGQETQYF
. . TRBJ1-5 TRBV7-8 TGTGCCAGCAGCTTAGGGGGGCAGCTTAGCAATCAGCCCCAGCATTTT CASSLGGQLSNQPQHF
. TRBD1 TRBJ1-1 TRBV2 TGTGCCAGCACCGAGAGACAGGGGGGAATGAACACTGAAGCTTTCTTT CASTERQGGMNTEAFF
. . TRBJ2-3 TRBV7-6 TGTGCCAGCAGCTTAATGAGCGGCACAGATACGCAGTATTTT CASSLMSGTDTQYF
. . TRBJ1-3 TRBV7-8 TGTGCCAGCAGCTTGGCTCCAGGGGATGGAAACACCATATATTTT CASSLAPGDGNTIYF
. TRBD1 TRBJ1-1 TRBV29-1 TGCAGCGTTGTAACTAGATGGACAGGGAGCGGAGACACTGAAGCTTTCTTT CSVVTRWTGSGDTEAFF
few TRBD1 TRBJ1-1 TRBV12-5 TGTGCTAGTGGCTTCGGACGGACAGGGGGTACTGAAGCTTTCTTT CASGFGRTGGTEAFF
few . TRBJ1-3 TRBV2 TGTGCCAGCAGCCCACGGGAACACACCATATATTTT CASSPREHTIYF
once TRBD1 TRBJ1-2 TRBV2 TGTGCCAGCAGTTCCGGGACAGGGAGGTATGGCTACACCTTC CASSSGTGRYGYTF
. TRBD2 TRBJ2-1 TRBV5-1 TGCGCCAGCAGCTCCAGAGGACTAGCGGGGGGATACGCCTACAATGAGCAGTTCTTC CASSSRGLAGGYAYNEQFF
. . TRBJ2-1 TRBV28 TGTGCCAGCAGCCCTTATGGGTCGCGGTTCTCCTACAATGAGCAGTTCTTC CASSPYGSRFSYNEQFF
few TRBD2 TRBJ2-7 TRBV6-1 TGTGCCAGCAGTGAACGGGGGGACCAGAACTACGAGCAGTACTTC CASSERGDQNYEQYF
few TRBD1 TRBJ1-1 TRBV30 TGTGCCTGGGTTAGGGGGCCTGGAACTGAAGCTTTCTTT CAWVRGPGTEAFF
. . TRBJ1-2 TRBV4-3 TGCGCCAGCAGCCACCTACCAACAGAGACCGACTATGGCTACACCTTC CASSHLPTETDYGYTF
. . TRBJ1-2 TRBV6-6 TGTGCCAGCGGGAGGGCCGACTATGGCTACACCTTC CASGRADYGYTF
. . TRBJ1-5 TRBV5-1 TGCGCCAGCAGCTTGGGGGGACAAACCAATCAGCCCCAGCATTTT CASSLGGQTNQPQHF
. . TRBJ1-5 TRBV5-1 TGCGCCAGCAGCTTGGATACGGGTAAGCCCCAGCATTTT CASSLDTGKPQHF
few . TRBJ1-2 TRBV28 TGTGCCAGCAGTTTAATGGGCTACTATGGCTACACCTTC CASSLMGYYGYTF
. TRBD1 TRBJ2-1 TRBV9 TGTGCCAGCAGCGACCTGGGACAGGGGGCCGATGAGCAGTTCTTC CASSDLGQGADEQFF
. TRBD1 TRBJ2-7 TRBV2 TGTGCCAGCATCAGACAGGGGGCGTCCTACGAGCAGTACTTC CASIRQGASYEQYF
. TRBD1 TRBJ2-5 TRBV18 TGTGCCAGCTCACCGGACAGGAAAGAGACCCAGTACTTC CASSPDRKETQYF
. TRBD2 TRBJ2-1 TRBV6-6 TGTGCCAGCAGTGCGGGGGGGCACAATGAGCAGTTCTTC CASSAGGHNEQFF
. TRBD2 TRBJ2-5 TRBV7-6 TGTGCCAGCAGCTTAGCAACTAGCGGGTGGGGAGAGACCCAGTACTTC CASSLATSGWGETQYF
. TRBD1 TRBJ2-3 TRBV2 TGTGCCAGTAACATCCAGGGGGGCACAGATACGCAGTATTTT CASNIQGGTDTQYF
. TRBD1 TRBJ1-4 TRBV4-1 TGCGCCAGCAGCCAAGTGACGTTTGCGACAGGGTTTGGAAAACTGTTTTTT CASSQVTFATGFGKLFF
. . TRBJ1-2 TRBV11-2 TGTGCCAGCAGCTTAGGAGCCTCTAACTATGGCTACACCTTC CASSLGASNYGYTF
. . TRBJ2-5 TRBV4-1 TGCGCCAGCAGCCGCACCGGTCCCCCCGAAGAGACCCAGTACTTC CASSRTGPPEETQYF
. TRBD2 TRBJ2-5 TRBV27 TGTGCCAGCAAAGCGGGACCTAGGGAGACCCAGTACTTC CASKAGPRETQYF
. . TRBJ1-3 TRBV5-1 TGCGCCAGCAGCTTGGGTGGGCCCAGCTCTGGAAACACCATATATTTT CASSLGGPSSGNTIYF
. TRBD2 TRBJ2-1 TRBV7-9 TGTGCCAGCAGCCAGTCGTGGCCTAGCGGGAGGAATGAGCAGTTCTTC CASSQSWPSGRNEQFF
. TRBD2 TRBJ2-5 TRBV6-5 TGTGCCAGCACCCTGACTAGCGGAAGCCAAGAGACCCAGTACTTC CASTLTSGSQETQYF